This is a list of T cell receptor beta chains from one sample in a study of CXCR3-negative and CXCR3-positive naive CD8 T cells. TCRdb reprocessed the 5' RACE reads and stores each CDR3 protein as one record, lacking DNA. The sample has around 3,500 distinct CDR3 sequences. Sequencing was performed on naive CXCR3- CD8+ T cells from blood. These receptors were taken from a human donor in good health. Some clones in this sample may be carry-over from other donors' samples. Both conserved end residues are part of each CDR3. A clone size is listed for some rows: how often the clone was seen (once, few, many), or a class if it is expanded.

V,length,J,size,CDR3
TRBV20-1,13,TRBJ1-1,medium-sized,CSARNRGITEAFF
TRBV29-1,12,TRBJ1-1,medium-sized,CSVVSGNTEAFF
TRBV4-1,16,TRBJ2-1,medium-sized,CASSRGLAGGENEQFF
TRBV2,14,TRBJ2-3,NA,CASRGISETDTHYF
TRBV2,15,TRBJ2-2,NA,CASSDWRARTGELFF
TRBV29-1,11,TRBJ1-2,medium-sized,CSVEIGYGYTF
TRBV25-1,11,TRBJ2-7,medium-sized,CASSATYEQYF
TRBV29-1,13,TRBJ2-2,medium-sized,CSVAGTDTGELFF
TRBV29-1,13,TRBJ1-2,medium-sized,CSVDLQGSYGYTF
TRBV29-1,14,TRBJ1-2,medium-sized,CSVEGVGHNYGYTF
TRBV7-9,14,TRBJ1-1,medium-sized,CASSFSLYFQEAFF
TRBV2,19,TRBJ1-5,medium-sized,CASSESRWASSAGNQPQHF
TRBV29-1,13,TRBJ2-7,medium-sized,CSVDAEDPYEQYF
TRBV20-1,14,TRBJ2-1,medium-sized,CSARDARYIHEQFF
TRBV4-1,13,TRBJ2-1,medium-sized,CASSQDPPDEQFF
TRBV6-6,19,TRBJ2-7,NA,CASSYPRLFRQGNSYEQYF
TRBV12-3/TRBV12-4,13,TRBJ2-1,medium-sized,CASSRPDHNEQFF
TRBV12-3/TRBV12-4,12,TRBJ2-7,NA,CASSLGSYEQYF
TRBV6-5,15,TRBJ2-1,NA,CASSPLTTIYNEQFF
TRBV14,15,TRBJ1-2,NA,CASSQTRTGLDGYTF
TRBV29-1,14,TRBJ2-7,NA,CSVKQGLREDEQYF
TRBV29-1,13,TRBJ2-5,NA,CSVERGHRQAQYF
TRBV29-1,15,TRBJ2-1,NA,CSVDGTESSYNEQFF
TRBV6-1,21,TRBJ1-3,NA,CASSIYLCSVVQGKAGNTIYF
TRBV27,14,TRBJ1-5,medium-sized,CASSLSLRGQPQHF
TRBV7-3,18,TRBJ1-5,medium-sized,CASLTGLWGLFSNQPQHF
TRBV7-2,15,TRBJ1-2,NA,CASSFPGQGGYGYTF
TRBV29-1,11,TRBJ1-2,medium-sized,CSVDRIIGYTF
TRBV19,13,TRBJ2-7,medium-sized,CASSAGTTYEQYF
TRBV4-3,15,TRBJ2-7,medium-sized,CASSAGRGRSYGQYF
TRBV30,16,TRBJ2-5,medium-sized,CAWSVPSGWGEETQYF
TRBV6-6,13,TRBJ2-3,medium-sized,CASSYSGTDTQYF
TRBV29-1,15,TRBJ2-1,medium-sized,CSVPNLALSYNEQFF
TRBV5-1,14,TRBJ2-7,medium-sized,CASSLGTGRFEQYF
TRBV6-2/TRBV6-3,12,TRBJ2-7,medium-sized,CASRGTEYEQYF
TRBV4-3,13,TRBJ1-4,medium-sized,CASSQDRGEKLFF
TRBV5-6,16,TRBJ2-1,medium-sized,CASSPEGVTSYNEQFF
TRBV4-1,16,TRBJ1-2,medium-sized,CASSQERTGSLDGYTF
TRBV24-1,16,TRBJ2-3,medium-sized,CATSDTARLSADTQYF
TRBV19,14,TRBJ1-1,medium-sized,CASSFGTMNTEAFF
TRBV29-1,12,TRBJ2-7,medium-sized,CSVEEVGVEQYF
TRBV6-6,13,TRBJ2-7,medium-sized,CASSYSTQYEQYF
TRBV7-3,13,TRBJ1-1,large,CASSSGGDTEAFF
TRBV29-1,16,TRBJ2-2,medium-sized,CSVVLLAGGGTGELFF
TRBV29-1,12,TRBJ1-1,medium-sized,CSVEAPSTEAFF
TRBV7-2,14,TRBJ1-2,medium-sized,CASSPDISPYGYTF
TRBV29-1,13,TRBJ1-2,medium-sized,CSHWEAPPYGYTF
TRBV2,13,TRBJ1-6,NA,CASSSDGNSPLHF